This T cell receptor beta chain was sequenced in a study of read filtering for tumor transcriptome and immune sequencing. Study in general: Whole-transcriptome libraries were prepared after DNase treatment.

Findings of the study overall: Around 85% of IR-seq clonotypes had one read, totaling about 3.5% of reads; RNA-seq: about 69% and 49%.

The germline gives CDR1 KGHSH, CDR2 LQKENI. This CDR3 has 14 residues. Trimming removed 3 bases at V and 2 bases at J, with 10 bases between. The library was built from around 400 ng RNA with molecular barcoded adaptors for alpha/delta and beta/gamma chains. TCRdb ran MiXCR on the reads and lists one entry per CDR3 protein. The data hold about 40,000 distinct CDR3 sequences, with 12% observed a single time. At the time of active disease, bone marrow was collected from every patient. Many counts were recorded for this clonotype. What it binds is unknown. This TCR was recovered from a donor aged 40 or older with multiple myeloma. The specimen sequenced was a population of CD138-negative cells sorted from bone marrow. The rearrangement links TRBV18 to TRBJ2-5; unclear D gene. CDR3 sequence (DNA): TGTGCCAGCTCACCCCCGGCAGGACAAGAGACCCAGTACTTC. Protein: CASSPPAGQETQYF. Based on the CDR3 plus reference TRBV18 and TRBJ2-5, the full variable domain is NAGVMQNPRHLVRRRGQEARLRCSPMKGHSHVYWYRQLPEEGLKFMVYLQKENIIDESGMPKERFSAEFPKEGPSILRIQQVVRGDSAAYFCASSPPAGQETQYFGPGTRLLVL.